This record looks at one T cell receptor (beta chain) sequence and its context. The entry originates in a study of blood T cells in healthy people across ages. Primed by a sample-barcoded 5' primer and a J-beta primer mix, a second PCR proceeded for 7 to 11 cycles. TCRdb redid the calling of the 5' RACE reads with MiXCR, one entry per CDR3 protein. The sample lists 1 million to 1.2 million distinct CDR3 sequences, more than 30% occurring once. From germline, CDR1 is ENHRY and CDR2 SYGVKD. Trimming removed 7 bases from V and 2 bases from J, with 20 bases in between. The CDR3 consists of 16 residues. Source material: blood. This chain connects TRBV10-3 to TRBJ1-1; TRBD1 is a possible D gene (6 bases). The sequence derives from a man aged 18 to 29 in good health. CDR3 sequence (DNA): TGTGCCATCACCTCAACAGGTCGGGGGGCAAACACTGAAGCTTTCTTT. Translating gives CAITSTGRGANTEAFF.